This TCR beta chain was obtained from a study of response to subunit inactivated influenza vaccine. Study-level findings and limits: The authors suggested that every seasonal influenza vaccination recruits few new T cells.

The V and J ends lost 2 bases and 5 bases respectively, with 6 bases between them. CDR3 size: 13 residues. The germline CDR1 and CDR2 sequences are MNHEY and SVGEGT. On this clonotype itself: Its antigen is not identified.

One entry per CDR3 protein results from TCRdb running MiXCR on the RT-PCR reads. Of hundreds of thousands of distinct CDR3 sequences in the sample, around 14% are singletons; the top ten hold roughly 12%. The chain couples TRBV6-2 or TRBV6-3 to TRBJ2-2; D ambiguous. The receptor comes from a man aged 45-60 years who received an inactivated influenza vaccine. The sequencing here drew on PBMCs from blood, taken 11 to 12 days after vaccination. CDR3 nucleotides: TGTGCCAGCAGTTACGTAGGTACCGGGGAGCTGTTTTTT. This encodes CASSYVGTGELFF.